Listed below are T cell receptor beta chains from one sample, sequenced in a study of blood T cell repertoires in COVID-19. TCRdb keeps only in-frame clones here, not all; method: immunoSEQ multiplex PCR. Here the sample spans over 100,000 clones, around 84% being singletons. Sequenced material: peripheral blood. These receptor sequences come from a man between 60 and 75 years old with acute or convalescent COVID-19. Each CDR3 is given with its conserved first and last residue. Fields, in order: J gene, D gene, clone size, V gene, CDR3 protein, CDR3 DNA. A D gene is named only where the DNA matches it firmly. Only some rows state a clone size, as once, few, many or a class for expanded clones.

J gene: TRBJ2-2
D gene: TRBD2
clone size: NA
V gene: TRBV11-3
CDR3 protein: CASSRFSGRSLSTGELFF
CDR3 DNA: TGTGCCAGCAGCCGCTTTAGCGGGAGGAGTCTGAGCACCGGGGAGCTGTTTTTT

J gene: TRBJ2-5
D gene: NA
clone size: NA
V gene: TRBV21-1
CDR3 protein: CASSQLAGNQETQYF
CDR3 DNA: TGTGCCAGCAGCCAGCTAGCGGGGAACCAAGAGACCCAGTACTTC

J gene: TRBJ1-1
D gene: TRBD1
clone size: NA
V gene: TRBV7-6
CDR3 protein: CASSRRILTADRGMMNTEAFF
CDR3 DNA: TGTGCCAGCAGCCGCAGGATCCTTACTGCGGACAGGGGGATGATGAACACTGAAGCTTTCTTT

J gene: TRBJ1-6
D gene: TRBD1
clone size: NA
V gene: TRBV28
CDR3 protein: CASRLTVTGGRSPLHF
CDR3 DNA: TGTGCCAGCAGGCTAACCGTGACAGGGGGCCGGTCACCCCTCCACTTT

J gene: TRBJ1-1
D gene: NA
clone size: NA
V gene: TRBV14
CDR3 protein: CASSHVQGRVVNTEAFF
CDR3 DNA: TGTGCCAGCAGCCACGTCCAGGGGAGGGTGGTGAACACTGAAGCTTTCTTT

J gene: TRBJ2-5
D gene: TRBD2
clone size: NA
V gene: TRBV11-3
CDR3 protein: CASSVQREGMGTQYF
CDR3 DNA: TGTGCCAGCAGCGTCCAGCGGGAGGGGATGGGGACCCAGTACTTC

J gene: TRBJ1-2
D gene: NA
clone size: once
V gene: TRBV4-1
CDR3 protein: CASSQVGQGKGSNYGYTF
CDR3 DNA: TGCGCCAGCAGCCAAGTAGGCCAGGGCAAGGGGTCTAACTATGGCTACACCTTC

J gene: TRBJ2-3
D gene: TRBD2
clone size: NA
V gene: TRBV28
CDR3 protein: CASSLSSSGVSTDTQYF
CDR3 DNA: TGTGCCAGCAGTTTATCGTCTAGCGGTGTTAGCACAGATACGCAGTATTTT

J gene: TRBJ1-1
D gene: NA
clone size: few
V gene: TRBV20-1
CDR3 protein: CSASRDTNTEAFF
CDR3 DNA: TGCAGTGCTAGTAGGGACACCAACACTGAAGCTTTCTTT

J gene: TRBJ2-2
D gene: TRBD2
clone size: NA
V gene: TRBV7-9
CDR3 protein: CASSYRSGSPGELFF
CDR3 DNA: TGTGCCAGCAGCTATCGTAGCGGGAGTCCCGGGGAGCTGTTTTTT

J gene: TRBJ2-2
D gene: NA
clone size: NA
V gene: TRBV4-2
CDR3 protein: CASSQDIPSLNTGELFF
CDR3 DNA: TGTGCCAGCAGCCAAGATATCCCTAGCCTCAACACCGGGGAGCTGTTTTTT

J gene: TRBJ2-5
D gene: TRBD1
clone size: NA
V gene: TRBV10-3
CDR3 protein: CAIRSGTGDGETQYF
CDR3 DNA: TGTGCCATCAGATCCGGGACAGGGGACGGGGAGACCCAGTACTTC

J gene: TRBJ2-3
D gene: TRBD1
clone size: NA
V gene: TRBV5-1
CDR3 protein: CASSDPGDSREYF
CDR3 DNA: TGCGCCAGCAGCGACCCCGGGGACAGCAGGGAGTATTTT

J gene: TRBJ1-1
D gene: TRBD1
clone size: NA
V gene: TRBV4-1
CDR3 protein: CASSQDHARGPRGAFF
CDR3 DNA: TGCGCCAGCAGCCAAGATCATGCGAGGGGGCCGAGGGGGGCTTTCTTT

J gene: TRBJ2-1
D gene: NA
clone size: NA
V gene: TRBV28
CDR3 protein: CASRSVAREQFF
CDR3 DNA: TGTGCCAGCAGGTCAGTAGCGCGCGAGCAGTTCTTC

J gene: TRBJ2-3
D gene: NA
clone size: NA
V gene: TRBV19
CDR3 protein: CASSISLTDTQYF
CDR3 DNA: TGTGCCAGTAGTATATCCCTCACAGATACGCAGTATTTT

J gene: TRBJ1-1
D gene: NA
clone size: few
V gene: TRBV2
CDR3 protein: CASSQDRNTEAFF
CDR3 DNA: TGTGCCAGCAGTCAGGACAGGAACACTGAAGCTTTCTTT

J gene: TRBJ2-2
D gene: TRBD1
clone size: NA
V gene: TRBV19
CDR3 protein: CASSKDRARNTGELFF
CDR3 DNA: TGTGCCAGTAGTAAAGACAGGGCCCGGAACACCGGGGAGCTGTTTTTT

J gene: TRBJ1-2
D gene: NA
clone size: many
V gene: TRBV27
CDR3 protein: CASSEGRSTYGYTF
CDR3 DNA: TGTGCCAGCAGCGAGGGCCGATCCACCTATGGCTACACCTTC

J gene: TRBJ1-3
D gene: NA
clone size: NA
V gene: TRBV28
CDR3 protein: CASILDAGGNTIYF
CDR3 DNA: TGTGCCAGCATTCTGGACGCGGGTGGAAACACCATATATTTT

J gene: TRBJ2-4
D gene: TRBD2
clone size: NA
V gene: TRBV7-9
CDR3 protein: CASSLGREKNIQYF
CDR3 DNA: TGTGCCAGCAGCCTCGGGAGGGAGAAAAACATTCAGTACTTC

J gene: TRBJ2-1
D gene: TRBD1
clone size: NA
V gene: TRBV5-1
CDR3 protein: CASSWTGGREQFF
CDR3 DNA: TGCGCCAGCAGCTGGACAGGGGGCCGTGAGCAGTTCTTC

J gene: TRBJ2-7
D gene: TRBD1
clone size: NA
V gene: TRBV6-5
CDR3 protein: CASNVRDRDTYEQYF
CDR3 DNA: TGTGCCAGCAACGTCCGGGACAGGGACACCTACGAGCAGTACTTC

J gene: TRBJ1-1
D gene: NA
clone size: NA
V gene: TRBV19
CDR3 protein: CASSKAFGETEAFF
CDR3 DNA: TGTGCCAGTAGTAAGGCTTTTGGGGAGACTGAAGCTTTCTTT

J gene: TRBJ2-2
D gene: TRBD2
clone size: NA
V gene: TRBV4-3
CDR3 protein: CASPFSREYTGELFF
CDR3 DNA: TGCGCCAGCCCTTTCTCGCGGGAGTACACCGGGGAGCTGTTTTTT

J gene: TRBJ2-2
D gene: TRBD1
clone size: NA
V gene: TRBV14
CDR3 protein: CASSRGQVSPGELFF
CDR3 DNA: TGTGCCAGCAGCCGTGGACAGGTATCTCCCGGGGAGCTGTTTTTT

J gene: TRBJ1-6
D gene: TRBD1
clone size: NA
V gene: TRBV5-4
CDR3 protein: CASSSSRDSNSPLHF
CDR3 DNA: TGTGCCAGCAGCTCCAGTCGGGACAGCAATTCACCCCTCCACTTT

J gene: TRBJ2-2
D gene: NA
clone size: NA
V gene: TRBV7-9
CDR3 protein: CASSQDTGPGGELFF
CDR3 DNA: TGTGCCAGCAGCCAAGACACAGGGCCGGGCGGGGAGCTGTTTTTT

J gene: TRBJ1-6
D gene: NA
clone size: NA
V gene: TRBV3-1/TRBV3-2
CDR3 protein: CASSRQAGRYNSPLHF
CDR3 DNA: TGTGCCAGCAGCCGACAGGCAGGTCGCTATAATTCACCCCTCCACTTT

J gene: TRBJ1-5
D gene: NA
clone size: NA
V gene: TRBV6-2/TRBV6-3
CDR3 protein: CASSPSGGGQPQHF
CDR3 DNA: TGTGCCAGCAGTCCCTCTGGGGGCGGTCAGCCCCAGCATTTT

J gene: TRBJ2-1
D gene: NA
clone size: NA
V gene: TRBV10-1
CDR3 protein: CASAALLVSEQFF
CDR3 DNA: TGCGCCAGCGCCGCCCTCCTCGTGAGTGAGCAGTTCTTC

J gene: TRBJ1-2
D gene: TRBD1
clone size: once
V gene: TRBV24-1
CDR3 protein: CATSAADRPWYGYTF
CDR3 DNA: TGTGCCACCAGTGCTGCGGACAGGCCTTGGTATGGCTACACCTTC